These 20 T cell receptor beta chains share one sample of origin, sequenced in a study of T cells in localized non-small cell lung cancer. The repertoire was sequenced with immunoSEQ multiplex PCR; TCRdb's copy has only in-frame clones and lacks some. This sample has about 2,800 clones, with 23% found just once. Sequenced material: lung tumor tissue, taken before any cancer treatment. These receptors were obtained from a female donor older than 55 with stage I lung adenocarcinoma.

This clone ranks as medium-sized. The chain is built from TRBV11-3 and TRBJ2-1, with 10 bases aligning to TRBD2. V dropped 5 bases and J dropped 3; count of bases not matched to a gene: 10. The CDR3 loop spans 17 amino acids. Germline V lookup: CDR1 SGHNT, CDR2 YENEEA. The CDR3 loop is CASSQSSGGAGYNEQFF. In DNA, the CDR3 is TGTGCCAGCAGCCAGTCCAGCGGGGGGGCCGGCTACAATGAGCAGTTCTTC.

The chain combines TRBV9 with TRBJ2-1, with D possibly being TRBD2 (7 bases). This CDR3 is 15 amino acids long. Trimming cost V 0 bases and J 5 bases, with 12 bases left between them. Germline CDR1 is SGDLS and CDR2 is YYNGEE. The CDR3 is CASSVGGGQHNEQFF. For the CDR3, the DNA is TGTGCCAGCAGCGTAGGCGGGGGCCAACACAATGAGCAGTTCTTC.

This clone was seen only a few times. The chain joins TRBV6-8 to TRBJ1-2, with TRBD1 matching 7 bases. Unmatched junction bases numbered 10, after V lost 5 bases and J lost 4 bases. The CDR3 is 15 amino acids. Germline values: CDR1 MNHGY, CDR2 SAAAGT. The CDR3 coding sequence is TGTGCCAGCAGTCCCCAGACAGGGACCCTCTATGGCTACACCTTC. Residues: CASSPQTGTLYGYTF.

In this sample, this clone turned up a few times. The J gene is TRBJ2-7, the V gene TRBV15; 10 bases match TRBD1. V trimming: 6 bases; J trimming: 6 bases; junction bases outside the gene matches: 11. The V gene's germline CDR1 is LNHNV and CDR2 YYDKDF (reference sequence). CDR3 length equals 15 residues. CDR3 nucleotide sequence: TGTGCCACCAGTCAACATGGGACAGGGGTAGGCGAGCAGTACTTC. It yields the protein CATSQHGTGVGEQYF.

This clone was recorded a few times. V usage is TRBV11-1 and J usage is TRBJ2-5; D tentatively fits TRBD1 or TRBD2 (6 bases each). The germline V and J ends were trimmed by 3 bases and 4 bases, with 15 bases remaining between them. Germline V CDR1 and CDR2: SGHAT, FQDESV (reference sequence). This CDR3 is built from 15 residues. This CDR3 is CASSFWGALSETQYF. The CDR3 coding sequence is TGTGCCAGCAGCTTCTGGGGGGCCTTGTCAGAGACCCAGTACTTC.

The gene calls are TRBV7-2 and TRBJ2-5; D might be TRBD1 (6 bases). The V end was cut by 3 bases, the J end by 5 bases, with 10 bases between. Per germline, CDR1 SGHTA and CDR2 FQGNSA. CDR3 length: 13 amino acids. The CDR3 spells CASSFDRGETQYF. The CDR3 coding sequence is TGTGCCAGCAGCTTCGATAGGGGGGAGACCCAGTACTTC.

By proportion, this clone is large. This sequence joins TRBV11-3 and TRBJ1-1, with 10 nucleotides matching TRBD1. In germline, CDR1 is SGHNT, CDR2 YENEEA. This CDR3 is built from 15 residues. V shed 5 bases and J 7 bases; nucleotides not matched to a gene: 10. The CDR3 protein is CASSNGRDRGGEAFF. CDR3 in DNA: TGTGCCAGCAGCAATGGCCGGGACAGGGGTGGTGAAGCTTTCTTT.

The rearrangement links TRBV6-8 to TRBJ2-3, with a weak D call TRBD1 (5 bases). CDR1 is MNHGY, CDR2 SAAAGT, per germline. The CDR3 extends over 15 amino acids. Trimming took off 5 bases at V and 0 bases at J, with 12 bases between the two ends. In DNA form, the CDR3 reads TGTGCCAGCAGTGAGGACACCCGAAGCACAGATACGCAGTATTTT. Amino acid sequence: CASSEDTRSTDTQYF.

The chain's CDR3 is CAWSDFGGSYEQYF. The CDR3 DNA reads TGTGCCTGGAGTGATTTCGGCGGCTCCTACGAGCAGTACTTC. The chain recombines TRBV30 with TRBJ2-7; D is unclear. V lost 1 base to trimming and J lost 0 bases, with 10 bases between them. The CDR3 sequence is 14 residues long. Germline V CDR1 and CDR2: GTSNPN, SVGIG (reference sequence).

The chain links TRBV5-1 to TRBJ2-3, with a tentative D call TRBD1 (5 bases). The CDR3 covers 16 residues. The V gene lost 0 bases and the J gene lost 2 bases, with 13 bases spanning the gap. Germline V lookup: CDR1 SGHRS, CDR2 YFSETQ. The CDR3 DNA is TGCGCCAGCAGCTTGGCCCAGGGTTTGTCCACAGATACGCAGTATTTT. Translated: CASSLAQGLSTDTQYF.

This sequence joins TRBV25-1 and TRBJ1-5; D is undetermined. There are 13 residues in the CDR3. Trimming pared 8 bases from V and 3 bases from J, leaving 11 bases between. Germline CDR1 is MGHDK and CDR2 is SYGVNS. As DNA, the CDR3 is TGTGCCAGCCCCCGGTGGGCCAATCAGCCCCAGCATTTT. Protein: CASPRWANQPQHF.

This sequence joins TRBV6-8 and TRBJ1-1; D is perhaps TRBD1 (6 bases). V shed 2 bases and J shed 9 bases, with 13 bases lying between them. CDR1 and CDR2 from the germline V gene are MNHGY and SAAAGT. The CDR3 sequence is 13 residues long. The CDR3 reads CASSYDGTYKAFF. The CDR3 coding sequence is TGTGCCAGCAGTTACGATGGGACATATAAAGCTTTCTTT.

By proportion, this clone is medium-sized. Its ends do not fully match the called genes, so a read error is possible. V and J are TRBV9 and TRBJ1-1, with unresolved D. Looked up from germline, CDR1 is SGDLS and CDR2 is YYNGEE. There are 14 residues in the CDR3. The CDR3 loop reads CASSVSPTNPEAFF. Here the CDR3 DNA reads TGTGCCAGCAGCGTAAGCCCCACGAACCCTGAAGCTTTCTTT.

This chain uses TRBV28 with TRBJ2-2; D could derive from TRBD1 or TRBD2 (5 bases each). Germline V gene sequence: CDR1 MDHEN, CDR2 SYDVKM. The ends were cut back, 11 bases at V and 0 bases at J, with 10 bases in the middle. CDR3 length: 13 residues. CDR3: CAGGRTNTGELFF. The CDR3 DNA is TGTGCCGGGGGACGGACGAACACCGGGGAGCTGTTTTTT. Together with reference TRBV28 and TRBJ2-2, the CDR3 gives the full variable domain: DVKVTQSSRYLVKRTGEKVFLECVQDMDHENMFWYRQDPGLGLRLIYFSYDVKMKEKGDIPEGYSVSREKKERFSLILESASTNQTSMYLCAGGRTNTGELFFGEGSRLTVL.

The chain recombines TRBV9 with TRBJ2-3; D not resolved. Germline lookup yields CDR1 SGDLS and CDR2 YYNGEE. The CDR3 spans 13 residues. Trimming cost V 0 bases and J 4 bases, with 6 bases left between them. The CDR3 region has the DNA TGTGCCAGCAGCGTAGAATGGGCAGATACGCAGTATTTT. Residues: CASSVEWADTQYF.

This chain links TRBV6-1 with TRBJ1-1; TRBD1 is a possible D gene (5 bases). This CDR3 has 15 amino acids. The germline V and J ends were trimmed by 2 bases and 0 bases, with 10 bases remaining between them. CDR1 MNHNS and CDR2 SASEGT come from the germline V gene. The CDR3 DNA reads TGTGCCAGCAGTGAAATGACAGTTATGAACACTGAAGCTTTCTTT. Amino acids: CASSEMTVMNTEAFF.

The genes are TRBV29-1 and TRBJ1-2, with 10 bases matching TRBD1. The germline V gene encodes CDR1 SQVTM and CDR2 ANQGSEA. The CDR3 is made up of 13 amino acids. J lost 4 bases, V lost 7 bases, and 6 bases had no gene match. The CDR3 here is CSAQTGGGYGYTF. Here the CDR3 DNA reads TGCAGCGCCCAGACAGGGGGCGGCTATGGCTACACCTTC.

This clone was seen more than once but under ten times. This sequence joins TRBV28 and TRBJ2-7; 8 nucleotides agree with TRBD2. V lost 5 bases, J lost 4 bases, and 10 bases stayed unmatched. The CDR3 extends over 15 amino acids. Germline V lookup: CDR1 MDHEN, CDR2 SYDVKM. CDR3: CASSLTGGRFYEQYF. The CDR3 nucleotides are TGTGCCAGCAGTCTGACGGGCGGGAGGTTTTACGAGCAGTACTTC.

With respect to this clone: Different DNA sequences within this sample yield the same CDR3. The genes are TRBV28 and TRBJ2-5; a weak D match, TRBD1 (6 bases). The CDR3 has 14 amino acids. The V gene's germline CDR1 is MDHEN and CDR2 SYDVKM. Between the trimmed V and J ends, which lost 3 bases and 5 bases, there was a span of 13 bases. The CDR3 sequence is CASSLGARRETQYF. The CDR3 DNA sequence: TGTGCCAGCAGTTTGGGGGCCCGAAGGGAGACCCAGTACTTC.

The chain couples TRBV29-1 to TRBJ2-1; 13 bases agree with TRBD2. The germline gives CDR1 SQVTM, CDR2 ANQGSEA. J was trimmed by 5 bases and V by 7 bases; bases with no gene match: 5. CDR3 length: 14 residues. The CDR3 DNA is TGCAGCGGCCTAGGGACTAGCGGGGACAATGAGCAGTTCTTC. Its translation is CSGLGTSGDNEQFF.